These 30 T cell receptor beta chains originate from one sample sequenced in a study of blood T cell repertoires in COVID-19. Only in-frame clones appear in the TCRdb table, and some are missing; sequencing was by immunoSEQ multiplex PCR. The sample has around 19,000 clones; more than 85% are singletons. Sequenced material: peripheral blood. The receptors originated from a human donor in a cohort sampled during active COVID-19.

The CDR3 is CASSQGGTSTDTQYF. CDR3 DNA sequence: TGTGCCAGCAGCCAGGGCGGGACTAGCACAGATACGCAGTATTTT. The chain employs TRBV3-1 (or the pseudogene TRBV3-2) and TRBJ2-3, with TRBD2 as a possible D gene (6 bases). CDR1 and CDR2 from the germline V gene are LGHDT and YNNKEL (reference sequence). The CDR3 runs to 15 residues. Trimming shortened V by 3 bases and J by 0 bases, and 10 bases separated the two germline ends.

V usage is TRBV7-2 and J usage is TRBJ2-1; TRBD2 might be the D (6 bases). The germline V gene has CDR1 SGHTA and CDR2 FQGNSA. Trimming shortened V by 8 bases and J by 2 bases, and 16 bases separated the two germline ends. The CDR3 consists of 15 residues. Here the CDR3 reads CASRFGGATYNEQFF. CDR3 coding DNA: TGTGCCAGCCGGTTTGGCGGGGCTACCTACAATGAGCAGTTCTTC.

The CDR3 is CATSRDRTPGSYEQYF. As DNA, the CDR3 is TGTGCCACCAGCAGAGATCGAACCCCCGGTTCCTACGAGCAGTACTTC. The chain combines TRBV15 with TRBJ2-7; D is undetermined. Germline CDR1 is LNHNV and CDR2 is YYDKDF (reference sequence). The CDR3 runs 16 residues. The V end was cut by 0 bases, the J end by 1 base, with 13 bases between.

The CDR3 loop is CASETGTGANVLTF. CDR3 nucleotides: TGTGCCAGTGAGACAGGGACTGGGGCCAACGTCCTGACTTTC. The V call is TRBV28, the J call TRBJ2-6; 7 nucleotides align to TRBD1. CDR1 and CDR2 from the germline V gene are MDHEN and SYDVKM. The CDR3 is made up of 14 amino acids. Trimming cost V 9 bases and J 2 bases; bases outside gene matches: 4.

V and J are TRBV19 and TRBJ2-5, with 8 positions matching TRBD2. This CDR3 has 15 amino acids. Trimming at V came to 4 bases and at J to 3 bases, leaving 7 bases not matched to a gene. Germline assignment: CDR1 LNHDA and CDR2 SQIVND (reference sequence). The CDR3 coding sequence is TGTGCCAGTAGTACGGGAGGGGTGTTGGAAGAGACCCAGTACTTC. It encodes CASSTGGVLEETQYF.

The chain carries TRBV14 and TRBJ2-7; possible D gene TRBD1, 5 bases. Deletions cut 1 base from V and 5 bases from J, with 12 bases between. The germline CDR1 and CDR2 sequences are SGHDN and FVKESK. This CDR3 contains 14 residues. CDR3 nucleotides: TGTGCCAGCAGCCAAGTAGCTGGGGCGGACGAGCAGTACTTC. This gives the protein CASSQVAGADEQYF.

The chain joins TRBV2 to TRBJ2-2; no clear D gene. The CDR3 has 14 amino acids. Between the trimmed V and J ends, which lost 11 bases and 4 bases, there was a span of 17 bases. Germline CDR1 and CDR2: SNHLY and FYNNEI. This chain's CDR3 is CAFPQSPGTGELFF. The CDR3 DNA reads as TGTGCCTTTCCCCAGTCTCCGGGCACCGGGGAGCTGTTTTTT.

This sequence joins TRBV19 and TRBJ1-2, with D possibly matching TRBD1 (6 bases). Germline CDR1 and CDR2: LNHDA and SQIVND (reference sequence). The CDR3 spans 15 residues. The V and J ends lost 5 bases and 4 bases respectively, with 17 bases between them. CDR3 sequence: CASSPSDRRRYGYTF. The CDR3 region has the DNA TGTGCCAGTAGTCCGTCGGACAGACGGCGCTATGGCTACACCTTC.

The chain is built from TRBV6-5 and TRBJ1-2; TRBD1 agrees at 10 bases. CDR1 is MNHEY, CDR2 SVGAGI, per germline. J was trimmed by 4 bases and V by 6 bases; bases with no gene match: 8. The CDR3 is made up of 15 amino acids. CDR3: CASRSRDRGAYGYTF. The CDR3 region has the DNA TGTGCCAGCAGATCCCGGGACAGGGGCGCCTATGGCTACACCTTC.

CDR3 sequence: CASSLRTGANYGYTF. The CDR3 DNA follows: TGCGCCAGCAGCCTCCGGACAGGGGCTAACTATGGCTACACCTTC. The V and J genes are TRBV5-1 and TRBJ1-2; TRBD1 matches 9 bases. There are 15 residues in the CDR3. Looked up from germline, CDR1 is SGHRS and CDR2 is YFSETQ. With V trimmed by 4 bases and J by 0 bases, 4 bases remained unmatched.

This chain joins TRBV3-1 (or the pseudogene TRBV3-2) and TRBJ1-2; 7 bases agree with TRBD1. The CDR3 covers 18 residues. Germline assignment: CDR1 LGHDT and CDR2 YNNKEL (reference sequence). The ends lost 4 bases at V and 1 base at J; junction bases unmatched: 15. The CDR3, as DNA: TGTGCCAGCAGCCGCCTCCGGGACAGTAAAGCCTTTAACTATGGCTACACCTTC. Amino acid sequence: CASSRLRDSKAFNYGYTF.

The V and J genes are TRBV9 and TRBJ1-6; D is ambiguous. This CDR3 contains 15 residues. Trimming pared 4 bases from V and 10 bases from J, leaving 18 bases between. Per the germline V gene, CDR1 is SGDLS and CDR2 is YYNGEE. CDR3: CASSTRTGMDSPLHF. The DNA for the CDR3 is TGTGCCAGCAGCACCCGGACCGGGATGGACTCACCCCTCCACTTT.

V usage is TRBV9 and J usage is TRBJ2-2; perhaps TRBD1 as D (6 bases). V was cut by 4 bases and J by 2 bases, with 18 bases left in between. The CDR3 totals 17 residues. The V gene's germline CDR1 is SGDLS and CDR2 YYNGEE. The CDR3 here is CASSTSWSRGNTGELFF. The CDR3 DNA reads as TGTGCCAGCAGCACCAGCTGGAGCAGGGGAAACACCGGGGAGCTGTTTTTT.

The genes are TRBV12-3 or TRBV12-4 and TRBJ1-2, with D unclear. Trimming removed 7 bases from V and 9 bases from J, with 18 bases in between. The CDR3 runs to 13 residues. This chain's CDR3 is CASTNQESRSYTF. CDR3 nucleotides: TGTGCCAGCACCAATCAAGAGTCCCGAAGCTACACCTTC.

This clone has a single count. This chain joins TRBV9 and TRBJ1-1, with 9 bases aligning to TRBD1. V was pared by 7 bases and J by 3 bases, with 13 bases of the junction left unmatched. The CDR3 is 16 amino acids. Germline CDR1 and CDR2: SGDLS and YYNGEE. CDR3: CASGPRDRVVDTEAFF. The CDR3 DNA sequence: TGTGCCAGCGGGCCCCGGGACAGGGTGGTCGACACTGAAGCTTTCTTT.

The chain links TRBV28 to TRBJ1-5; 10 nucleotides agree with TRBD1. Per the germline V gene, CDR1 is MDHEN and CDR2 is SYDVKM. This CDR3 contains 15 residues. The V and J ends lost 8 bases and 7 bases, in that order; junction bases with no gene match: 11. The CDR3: CASAQGGQGRQPQHF. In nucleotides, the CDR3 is TGTGCCAGCGCCCAGGGGGGACAGGGGAGGCAGCCCCAGCATTTT. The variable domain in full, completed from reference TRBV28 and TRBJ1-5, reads DVKVTQSSRYLVKRTGEKVFLECVQDMDHENMFWYRQDPGLGLRLIYFSYDVKMKEKGDIPEGYSVSREKKERFSLILESASTNQTSMYLCASAQGGQGRQPQHFGDGTRLSIL.

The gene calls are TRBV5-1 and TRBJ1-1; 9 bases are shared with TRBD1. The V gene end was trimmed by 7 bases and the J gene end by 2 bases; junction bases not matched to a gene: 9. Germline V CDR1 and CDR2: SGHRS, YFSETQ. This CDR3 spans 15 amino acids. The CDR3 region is CASARTGASNTEAFF. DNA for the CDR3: TGCGCCAGCGCCAGGACAGGGGCTTCAAACACTGAAGCTTTCTTT.

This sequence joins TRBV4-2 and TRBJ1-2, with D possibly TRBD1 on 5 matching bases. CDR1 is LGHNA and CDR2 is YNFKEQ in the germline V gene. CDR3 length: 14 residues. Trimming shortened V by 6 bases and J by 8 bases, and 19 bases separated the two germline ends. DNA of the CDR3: TGTGCCAGCAGGCAATCTGGGGGGAGCGGCGGCTACACCTTC. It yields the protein CASRQSGGSGGYTF.

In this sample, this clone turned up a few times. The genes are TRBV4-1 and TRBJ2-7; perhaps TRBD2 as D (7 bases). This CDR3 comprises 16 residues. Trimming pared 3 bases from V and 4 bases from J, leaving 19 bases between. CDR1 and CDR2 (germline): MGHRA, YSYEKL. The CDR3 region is CASSQAPTGRVYEQYF. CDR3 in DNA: TGCGCCAGCAGCCAGGCCCCCACAGGGAGGGTATACGAGCAGTACTTC.

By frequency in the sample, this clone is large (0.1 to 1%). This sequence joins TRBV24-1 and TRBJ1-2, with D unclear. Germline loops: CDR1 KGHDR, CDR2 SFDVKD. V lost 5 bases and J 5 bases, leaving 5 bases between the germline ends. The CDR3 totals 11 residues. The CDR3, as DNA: TGTGCCACCAGTGCCGGGTATGGCTACACCTTC. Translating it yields CATSAGYGYTF.

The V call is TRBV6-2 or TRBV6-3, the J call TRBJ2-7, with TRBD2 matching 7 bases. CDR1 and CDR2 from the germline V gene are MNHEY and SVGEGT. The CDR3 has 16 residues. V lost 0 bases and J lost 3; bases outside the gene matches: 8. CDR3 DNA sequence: TGTGCCAGCAGTTACTCGACTATGCGGGGGAGCTACGAGCAGTACTTC. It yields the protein CASSYSTMRGSYEQYF.

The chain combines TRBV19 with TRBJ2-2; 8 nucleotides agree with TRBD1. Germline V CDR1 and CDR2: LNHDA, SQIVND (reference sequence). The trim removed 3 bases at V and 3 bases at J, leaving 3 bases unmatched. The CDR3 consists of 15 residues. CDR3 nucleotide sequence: TGTGCCAGTAGTATGGTCAGGGGGCACACCGGGGAGCTGTTTTTT. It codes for CASSMVRGHTGELFF.

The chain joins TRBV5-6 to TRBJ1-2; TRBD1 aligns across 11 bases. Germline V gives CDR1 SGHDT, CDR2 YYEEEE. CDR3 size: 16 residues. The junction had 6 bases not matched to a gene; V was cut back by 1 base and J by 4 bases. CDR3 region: CASSLPGQGVRYGYTF. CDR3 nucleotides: TGTGCCAGCAGCTTGCCGGGACAGGGGGTACGCTATGGCTACACCTTC.

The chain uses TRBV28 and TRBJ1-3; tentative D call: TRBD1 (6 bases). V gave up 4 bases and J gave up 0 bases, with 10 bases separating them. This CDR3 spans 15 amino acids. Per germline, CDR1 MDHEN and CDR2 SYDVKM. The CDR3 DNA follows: TGTGCCAGCAGTTCCGGACAGTTCTCTGGAAACACCATATATTTT. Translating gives CASSSGQFSGNTIYF.

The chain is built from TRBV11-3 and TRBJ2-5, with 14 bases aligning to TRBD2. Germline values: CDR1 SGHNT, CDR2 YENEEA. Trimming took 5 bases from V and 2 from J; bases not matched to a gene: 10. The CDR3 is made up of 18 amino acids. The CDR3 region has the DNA TGTGCCAGCAGCGTCGGGACTAGCGGGAGAAGGGGTCAAGAGACCCAGTACTTC. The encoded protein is CASSVGTSGRRGQETQYF. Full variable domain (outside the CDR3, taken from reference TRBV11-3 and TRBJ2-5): EAGVVQSPRYKIIEKKQPVAFWCNPISGHNTLYWYLQNLGQGPELLIRYENEEAVDDSQLPKDRFSAERLKGVDSTLKIQPAELGDSAVYLCASSVGTSGRRGQETQYFGPGTRLLVL.

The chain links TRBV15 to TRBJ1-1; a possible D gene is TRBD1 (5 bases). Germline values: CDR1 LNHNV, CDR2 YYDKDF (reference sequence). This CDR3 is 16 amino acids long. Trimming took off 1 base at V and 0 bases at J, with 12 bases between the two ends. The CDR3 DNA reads TGTGCCACCAGCAGAGCGCCAGGGAGGGTGAACACTGAAGCTTTCTTT. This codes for CATSRAPGRVNTEAFF.

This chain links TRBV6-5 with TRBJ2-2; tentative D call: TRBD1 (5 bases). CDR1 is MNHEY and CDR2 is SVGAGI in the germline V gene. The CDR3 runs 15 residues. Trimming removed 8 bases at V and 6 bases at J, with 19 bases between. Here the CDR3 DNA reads TGTGCCAGCGGGTTCTTGCCCCAGGGTGCCGGGGAGCTGTTTTTT. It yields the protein CASGFLPQGAGELFF.

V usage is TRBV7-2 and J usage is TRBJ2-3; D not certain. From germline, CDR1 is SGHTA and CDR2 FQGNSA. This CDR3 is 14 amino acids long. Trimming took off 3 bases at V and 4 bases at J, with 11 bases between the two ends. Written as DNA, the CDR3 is TGTGCCAGCAGCTTGCGGCCCCCGCCAGATACGCAGTATTTT. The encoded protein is CASSLRPPPDTQYF.

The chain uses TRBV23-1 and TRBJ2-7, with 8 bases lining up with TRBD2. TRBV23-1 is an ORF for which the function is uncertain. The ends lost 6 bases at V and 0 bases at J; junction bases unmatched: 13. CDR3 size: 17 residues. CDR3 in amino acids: CASSQPPGGAYSYEQYF. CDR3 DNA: TGCGCCAGCAGCCAACCCCCGGGGGGGGCCTACTCCTACGAGCAGTACTTC.

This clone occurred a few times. The CDR3 reads CAISESSGSYNEQFF. The CDR3 bases are TGTGCCATCAGTGAGTCTAGCGGCTCCTACAATGAGCAGTTCTTC. V is TRBV10-3 and J is TRBJ2-1, with D possibly being TRBD2 (6 bases). The CDR3 totals 15 residues. Germline V gene sequence: CDR1 ENHRY, CDR2 SYGVKD. V was clipped by 0 bases and J by 0 bases, with 6 bases between them.